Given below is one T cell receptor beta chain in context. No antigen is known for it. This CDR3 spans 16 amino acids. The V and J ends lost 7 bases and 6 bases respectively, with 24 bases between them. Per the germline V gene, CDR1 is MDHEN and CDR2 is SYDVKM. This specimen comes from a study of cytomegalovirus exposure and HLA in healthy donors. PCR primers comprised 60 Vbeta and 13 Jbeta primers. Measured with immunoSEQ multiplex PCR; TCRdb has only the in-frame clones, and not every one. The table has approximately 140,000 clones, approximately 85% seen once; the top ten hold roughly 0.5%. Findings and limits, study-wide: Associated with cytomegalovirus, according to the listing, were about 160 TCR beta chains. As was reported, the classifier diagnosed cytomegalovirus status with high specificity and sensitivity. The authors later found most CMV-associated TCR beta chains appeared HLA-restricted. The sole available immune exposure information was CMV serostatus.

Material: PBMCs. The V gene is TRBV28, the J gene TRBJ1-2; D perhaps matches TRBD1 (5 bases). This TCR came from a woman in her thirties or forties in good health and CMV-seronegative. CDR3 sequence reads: CASTLGAFREGHGYTF. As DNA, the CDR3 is TGTGCCAGCACCCTTGGGGCCTTTAGGGAAGGTCATGGCTACACCTTC.